These T cell receptor beta chains were read from a single sample in a study of CD8+CD57+ T cells in acquired aplastic anemia. TCRdb redid the calling of the reads with MiXCR, one entry per CDR3 protein. Seen here are roughly 150,000 distinct CDR3 sequences, 40% to 50% observed once, and the top ten hold approximately 3%. Material for sequencing was sorted CD4+, CD8+, or CD8+CD57+ T cells (not recorded which) from PBMCs. These receptors all come from a human donor with aplastic anemia. Each CDR3 is given with its conserved first and last residue. Each record gives: V gene, clone size, D gene, J gene, CDR3 protein, CDR3 DNA. A D gene is named only where the DNA matches it firmly. The size entry is marked missing in some rows and otherwise reads once, few, many or a size class.

TRBV6-1	many	NA	TRBJ1-6	CASRRDPGDSPLHF	TGTGCCAGCAGGAGGGACCCAGGAGATTCACCCCTCCACTTT
TRBV6-1	few	TRBD1	TRBJ1-5	CASSPNYDPTGGGQPQHF	TGTGCCAGCAGTCCAAACTACGACCCGACAGGGGGCGGACAGCCCCAGCATTTT
TRBV10-2	many	NA	TRBJ2-4	CASSEGTIGAKNIQYF	TGCGCCAGCAGTGAAGGGACGATCGGCGCCAAAAACATTCAGTACTTC
TRBV10-3	NA	NA	TRBJ1-3	CAIGESDGVGNTIYF	TGTGCCATCGGTGAGTCGGACGGGGTCGGAAACACCATATATTTT
TRBV5-1	NA	TRBD2	TRBJ2-1	CASSSGKTSGRADEQFF	TGCGCCAGCAGCTCAGGCAAAACTAGCGGGAGGGCCGATGAGCAGTTCTTC
TRBV4-3	NA	TRBD2	TRBJ2-5	CASSQGVSGVQGTQYF	TGCGCCAGCAGCCAAGGAGTTAGCGGGGTCCAAGGGACCCAGTACTTC
TRBV20-1	NA	TRBD1	TRBJ2-7	CSAREPGQGYEQYF	TGCAGTGCTAGAGAACCGGGACAGGGCTACGAGCAGTACTTC
TRBV5-4	NA	NA	TRBJ1-2	CASSTEGGVVNYGYTF	TGTGCCAGCAGCACCGAGGGGGGGGTTGTAAACTATGGCTACACCTTC
TRBV2	once	TRBD1	TRBJ2-6	CASRYDGTGGAGANVLTF	TGTGCCAGCAGATACGACGGGACAGGGGGCGCTGGGGCCAACGTCCTGACTTTC
TRBV11-3	NA	NA	TRBJ1-6	CASSLEGHGLSPLHF	TGTGCCAGCAGCTTAGAGGGGCACGGACTGTCACCCCTCCACTTT
TRBV20-1	NA	NA	TRBJ2-7	CSARDLGLVSSYEQYF	TGCAGTGCTAGAGATTTGGGGCTGGTTTCCAGCTACGAGCAGTACTTC